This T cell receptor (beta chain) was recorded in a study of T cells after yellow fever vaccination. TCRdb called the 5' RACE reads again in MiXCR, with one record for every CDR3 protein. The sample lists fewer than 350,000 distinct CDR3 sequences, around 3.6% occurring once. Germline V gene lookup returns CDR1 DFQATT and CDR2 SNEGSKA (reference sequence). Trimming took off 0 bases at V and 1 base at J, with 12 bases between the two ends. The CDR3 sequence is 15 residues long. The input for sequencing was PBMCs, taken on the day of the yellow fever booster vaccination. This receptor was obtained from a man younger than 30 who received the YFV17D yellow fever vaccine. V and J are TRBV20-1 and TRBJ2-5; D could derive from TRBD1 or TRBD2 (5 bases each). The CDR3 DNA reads TGCAGTGCTAGAGATTACAGGAGGACCCAAGAGACCCAGTACTTC. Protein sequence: CSARDYRRTQETQYF.